This passage covers 16 T cell receptor beta chains from one sample sequenced in a study of post-analysis software for immune sequencing data. Their antigen targets remain unknown. Unique molecular identifiers had been added to the TCR beta cDNA libraries. TCRdb recomputed calls from the PCR reads with MiXCR, one row per CDR3 protein. The data show some 890,000 distinct CDR3 sequences, around 53% seen once. Overall study results and limits: Patients showed TRBV5-6, TRBV5-1 and TRBV20-1 among a few TRBV segments more frequent than in controls.

The source material was blood. These receptors were collected from a girl aged 5-17 years with multiple sclerosis.

The chain has TRBV3-1 and TRBJ2-7; 7 nucleotides align to TRBD2. Germline CDR1 and CDR2: LGHDT and YNNKEL (reference sequence). The CDR3 runs to 15 residues. J gave up 1 base and V 1 base, and 4 bases lay outside the gene matches. CDR3 bases: TGTGCCAGCAGCCAAGGAGGCGGGAGATCCTACGAGCAGTACTTC. Translation gives CASSQGGGRSYEQYF.

Points on this clonotype: Compared with germline, one end of the junction differs, possibly owing to a read error. V and J are TRBV10-3 and TRBJ2-1; D may match TRBD1 or TRBD2 (6 bases each). The CDR3 extends over 19 amino acids. Per the germline V gene, CDR1 is ENHRY and CDR2 is SYGVKD. The DNA of the CDR3 is TGTGCCATCAGTGAGTCGGGCAGGGGCATTGCGGGACCCTACAATGAGCAGTTCTTT. Translating it yields CAISESGRGIAGPYNEQFF.

The chain recombines TRBV25-1 with TRBJ2-1; perhaps TRBD2 as D (6 bases). Between the trimmed V and J ends, which lost 3 bases and 6 bases, there was a span of 12 bases. Germline-derived CDR1 and CDR2 are MGHDK and SYGVNS. The CDR3 has 14 amino acids. The CDR3: CASSDHGGGNEQFF. The DNA for the CDR3 is TGTGCCAGCAGTGATCACGGGGGAGGCAATGAGCAGTTCTTC. The variable domain in full, completed from reference TRBV25-1 and TRBJ2-1, reads EADIYQTPRYLVIGTGKKITLECSQTMGHDKMYWYQQDPGMELHLIHYSYGVNSTEKGDLSSESTVSRIRTEHFPLTLESARPSHTSQYLCASSDHGGGNEQFFGPGTRLTVL.

This clonotype has more than one count but fewer than ten. CDR3 coding DNA: TGTGCCAGCAGTCCCCGTGGGCTCTCCTACGAGCAGTACTTC. Translating gives CASSPRGLSYEQYF. The rearrangement uses TRBV6-6 and TRBJ2-7; D is ambiguous. The germline gives CDR1 MNHNY, CDR2 SVGAGI (reference sequence). V lost 5 bases and J lost 0, with 11 bases in between. This CDR3 contains 14 residues.

The count of this clonotype is one. The V and J genes are TRBV12-3 or TRBV12-4 and TRBJ2-3, with 12 bases matching TRBD2. Trimming cost V 5 bases and J 1 base; bases outside gene matches: 10. The CDR3 sequence is 18 residues long. CDR3 sequence (DNA): TGTGCCAGCAGTGAAACGACTAGCGGGGGACATCGCACAGATACGCAGTATTTT. Protein sequence: CASSETTSGGHRTDTQYF.

The chain employs TRBV5-1 and TRBJ2-7; D remains ambiguous. CDR1 and CDR2 (germline): SGHRS, YFSETQ. The V end lost 0 bases, the J end lost 6 bases, and 22 bases lay between the germline ends. The CDR3 has 17 amino acids. The DNA for the CDR3 is TGCGCCAGCAGCTTGGCCTCCAACTCCCGGACCAAGGGCGAGCAGTACTTC. As protein: CASSLASNSRTKGEQYF. The variable domain in full, with the rest retrieved from reference TRBV5-1 and TRBJ2-7, is KAGVTQTPRYLIKTRGQQVTLSCSPISGHRSVSWYQQTPGQGLQFLFEYFSETQRNKGNFPGRFSGRQFSNSRSEMNVSTLELGDSALYLCASSLASNSRTKGEQYFGPGTRLTVT.

The chain is built from TRBV5-1 and TRBJ2-5; 7 positions match TRBD2. V gave up 2 bases and J gave up 2 bases; unmatched junction bases: 12. This CDR3 comprises 17 residues. Germline V gene data show CDR1 as SGHRS and CDR2 as YFSETQ. The CDR3: CASSFRGRMEVQETQYF. The DNA for the CDR3 is TGCGCCAGCAGCTTCCGCGGGAGAATGGAGGTACAAGAGACCCAGTACTTC.

A few counts support this clonotype. This chain joins TRBV7-2 and TRBJ1-4, with D possibly matching TRBD1 (5 bases). V was trimmed by 6 bases and J by 4 bases, leaving 12 bases between them. This CDR3 is built from 14 residues. Germline-derived CDR1 and CDR2 are SGHTA and FQGNSA. DNA of the CDR3: TGTGCCAGCAGATCAGACAGATATAATGAAAAACTGTTTTTT. Its translation is CASRSDRYNEKLFF.

The gene calls are TRBV7-9 and TRBJ2-1; TRBD1 is a possible D gene (7 bases). V was clipped by 5 bases and J by 8 bases, with 19 bases between them. This CDR3 is 15 amino acids long. Per germline, CDR1 SEHNR and CDR2 FQNEAQ (reference sequence). The CDR3: CASSPRGATGDEQFF. CDR3 DNA: TGTGCCAGCAGCCCCAGGGGGGCGACTGGGGATGAGCAGTTCTTC. Full variable domain (rest looked up from reference TRBV7-9 and TRBJ2-1): DTGVSQNPRHKITKRGQNVTFRCDPISEHNRLYWYRQTLGQGPEFLTYFQNEAQLEKSRLLSDRFSAERPKGSFSTLEIQRTEQGDSAMYLCASSPRGATGDEQFFGPGTRLTVL.

The sample holds a few counts of this clonotype. CDR3 sequence (DNA): TGTGCCAGCAGCGATACTGACAGTAACTATGGCTACACCTTC. Residues: CASSDTDSNYGYTF. The chain combines TRBV9 with TRBJ1-2; the D gene is possibly TRBD1 (5 bases). Trimming removed 3 bases from V and 1 base from J, with 10 bases in between. Germline V CDR1 and CDR2: SGDLS, YYNGEE. The CDR3 extends over 14 amino acids.

This clonotype has only a few counts. This chain links TRBV9 with TRBJ1-2, with D perhaps TRBD1 (5 bases). This CDR3 has 17 amino acids. The germline V and J ends were trimmed by 4 bases and 4 bases, with 23 bases remaining between them. In germline, CDR1 is SGDLS, CDR2 YYNGEE. This CDR3 is CASSPGNSAGVIYGYTF. Here the CDR3 DNA reads TGTGCCAGCAGCCCAGGGAATTCAGCGGGAGTTATCTATGGCTACACCTTC.

This sequence joins TRBV20-1 and TRBJ2-1, with TRBD2 identical over 7 bases. CDR3 length equals 12 residues. The germline CDR1 and CDR2 sequences are DFQATT and SNEGSKA (reference sequence). V lost 3 bases and J lost 6; bases outside the gene matches: 2. The CDR3 region has the DNA TGCAGTGCTAGCCCGGGGGGCAATGAGCAGTTCTTC. It codes for CSASPGGNEQFF.

The chain joins TRBV3-1 to TRBJ2-7, with TRBD1 identical over 11 bases. The CDR3 sequence is 14 residues long. V gave up 4 bases and J gave up 6 bases; unmatched junction bases: 5. Germline V gene lookup returns CDR1 LGHDT and CDR2 YNNKEL (reference sequence). The CDR3 region has the DNA TGTGCCAGCAGCCGGACAGGGGGCGCGTTCGAGCAGTACTTC. Translating gives CASSRTGGAFEQYF.

The chain joins TRBV5-1 to TRBJ2-1; 8 bases map to TRBD2. V trimming: 4 bases; J trimming: 0 bases; junction bases outside the gene matches: 12. Germline V lookup: CDR1 SGHRS, CDR2 YFSETQ. The CDR3 consists of 18 residues. The CDR3 is CASSPGGSGVSSYNEQFF. Here the CDR3 DNA reads TGCGCCAGCAGCCCCGGGGGTAGCGGGGTTAGCTCCTACAATGAGCAGTTCTTC.

The chain joins TRBV6-5 to TRBJ2-7, with TRBD1 as a possible D gene (5 bases). This CDR3 is 11 amino acids long. Germline values: CDR1 MNHEY, CDR2 SVGAGI. The V end was cut by 6 bases, the J end by 3 bases, with 6 bases between. The CDR3: CASRTVYEQYF. The CDR3 DNA is TGTGCCAGCAGGACAGTCTACGAGCAGTACTTC.

The chain carries TRBV27 and TRBJ1-5; possible D gene TRBD1, 5 bases. V was clipped by 8 bases and J by 3 bases, with 14 bases between them. This CDR3 is 14 amino acids long. CDR1 is MNHEY, CDR2 SMNVEV, per germline (reference sequence). The CDR3 here is CASAQQADNQPQHF. The CDR3 DNA is TGTGCCAGCGCCCAACAGGCAGACAATCAGCCCCAGCATTTT.